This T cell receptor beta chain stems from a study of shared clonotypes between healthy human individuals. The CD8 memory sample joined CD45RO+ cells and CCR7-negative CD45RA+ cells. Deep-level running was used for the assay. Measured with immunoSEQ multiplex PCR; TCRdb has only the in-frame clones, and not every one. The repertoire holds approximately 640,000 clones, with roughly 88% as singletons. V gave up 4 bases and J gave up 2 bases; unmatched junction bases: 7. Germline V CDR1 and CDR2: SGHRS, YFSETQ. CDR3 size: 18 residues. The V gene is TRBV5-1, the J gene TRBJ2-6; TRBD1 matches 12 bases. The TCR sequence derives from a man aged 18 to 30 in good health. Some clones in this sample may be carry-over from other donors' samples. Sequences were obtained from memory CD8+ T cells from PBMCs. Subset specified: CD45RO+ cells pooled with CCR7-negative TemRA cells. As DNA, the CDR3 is TGCGCCAGCAGCCTTTTAGGGACAGGGGGCACTGGGGCCAACGTCCTGACTTTC. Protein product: CASSLLGTGGTGANVLTF.